What follows are 16 T cell receptor beta chains derived from one specimen sequenced in a study of blood T cells in healthy people across ages. Using a J-beta primer mix together with a sample-barcoded 5' primer, a second PCR was run for roughly 6 to 12 cycles. Using its own MiXCR run on the 5' RACE reads, TCRdb lists one record per CDR3 protein. The sample records 550,000 to 800,000 distinct CDR3 sequences, approximately 31% being singletons. The sample was blood. These TCRs come from an elderly woman in good health.

The chain combines TRBV5-1 with TRBJ1-1, with 8 bases that match TRBD1. CDR1 is SGHRS, CDR2 YFSETQ, per germline. The CDR3 has 15 residues. V shed 4 bases, J shed 0 bases, and the junction held 5 bases outside the gene matches. Here the CDR3 reads CASSRRGPLNTEAFF. The DNA for the CDR3 is TGCGCCAGCAGCCGCAGGGGGCCTTTGAACACTGAAGCTTTCTTT.

This clonotype showed up just a few times. CDR3 sequence reads: CASSSRTTGQADYNEQYF. The CDR3, as DNA: TGTGCCAGCAGCTCGCGAACGACCGGACAGGCCGATTACAATGAGCAGTACTTC. The chain carries TRBV13 and TRBJ2-5; 7 positions match TRBD1. Germline V gene sequence: CDR1 PRHDT, CDR2 FYEKMQ (reference sequence). Unmatched junction bases numbered 25, after V lost 4 bases and J lost 11 bases. The CDR3 consists of 18 residues.

In its sample, this clonotype was seen many times. The rearrangement links TRBV7-2 to TRBJ1-2; TRBD1 is a possible D gene (6 bases). CDR1 is SGHTA and CDR2 is FQGNSA in the germline V gene. Trimming stripped 2 bases from V and 6 bases from J, with 16 bases between. The CDR3 is 15 amino acids. Written as DNA, the CDR3 is TGTGCCAGCAGCTTACTTTTTGGGACACCGGATGGCTACACCTTC. It specifies CASSLLFGTPDGYTF.

This clonotype appeared many times. The chain employs TRBV4-3 and TRBJ1-2; 8 bases are a match to TRBD1. V lost 0 bases and J lost 8; bases outside the gene matches: 2. Germline V gene data show CDR1 as LGHNA and CDR2 as YSLEER. The CDR3 contains 13 residues. Written as DNA, the CDR3 is TGCGCCAGCAGCCAAGACGACAGGGGCGGCTACACCTTC. It specifies CASSQDDRGGYTF.

The gene calls are TRBV9 and TRBJ2-5; 7 bases agree with TRBD2. The CDR3 consists of 14 residues. Germline lookup yields CDR1 SGDLS and CDR2 YYNGEE. V was clipped by 5 bases and J by 11 bases; unmatched bases: 15. CDR3 in amino acids: CASSPSGVYNEQYF. The CDR3 region has the DNA TGTGCCAGCAGTCCCAGCGGGGTTTACAATGAGCAGTACTTC.

The rearrangement links TRBV4-3 to TRBJ2-1; tentatively, D is TRBD2 (5 bases). This CDR3 region has 15 residues. Germline lookup yields CDR1 LGHNA and CDR2 YSLEER. The V and J ends lost 2 bases and 8 bases respectively, with 16 bases between them. CDR3 loop: CASSQTAPRGDEQFF. As DNA, the CDR3 is TGCGCCAGCAGCCAAACGGCGCCTCGGGGAGATGAGCAGTTCTTC.

In this sample, this clonotype turned up many times. The chain links TRBV6-2 or TRBV6-3 to TRBJ1-5, with 10 bases matching TRBD1. V was clipped by 7 bases and J by 5 bases; unmatched bases: 5. Germline V lookup: CDR1 MNHEY, CDR2 SVGEGT. The CDR3 covers 14 residues. This chain's CDR3 is CASTLGQGYQPQHF. In nucleotides, the CDR3 is TGTGCCAGCACCTTGGGACAGGGGTATCAGCCCCAGCATTTT.

V gene TRBV28 combines with J gene TRBJ1-5; TRBD1 is a possible D gene (6 bases). The CDR3 spans 12 residues. CDR1 is MDHEN and CDR2 is SYDVKM in the germline V gene. Trimming took off 11 bases at V and 7 bases at J, with 15 bases between the two ends. CDR3 coding DNA: TGTGCCTCCGGAGGGACAAACCAGCCCCAGCATTTT. Translated, it gives CASGGTNQPQHF. Together with reference TRBV28 and TRBJ1-5, the CDR3 gives the full variable domain: DVKVTQSSRYLVKRTGEKVFLECVQDMDHENMFWYRQDPGLGLRLIYFSYDVKMKEKGDIPEGYSVSREKKERFSLILESASTNQTSMYLCASGGTNQPQHFGDGTRLSIL.

This clonotype was seen ten or more times. This chain links TRBV27 with TRBJ2-7; 7 nucleotides agree with TRBD2. The CDR3 is 15 amino acids. In germline, CDR1 is MNHEY, CDR2 SMNVEV (reference sequence). Germline trimming cut 3 bases from V and 2 bases from J; bases unmatched to any gene: 7. Here the CDR3 reads CASSFERGSPYEQYF. The CDR3 DNA is TGTGCCAGCAGTTTCGAGCGGGGAAGCCCCTACGAGCAGTACTTC.

This clonotype was recorded at least ten times. The rearrangement joins TRBV20-1 to TRBJ1-2; D is unclear. V lost 1 base, J lost 4 bases, and 10 bases lay in between. The CDR3 spans 13 residues. Looked up from germline, CDR1 is DFQATT and CDR2 is SNEGSKA (reference sequence). The CDR3 loop is CSARVHYSYGYTF. Here the CDR3 DNA reads TGCAGTGCTAGAGTCCACTATTCCTATGGCTACACCTTC.

This clonotype was found many times. CDR3 protein: CASSQEGQSFGYTF. The CDR3, as DNA: TGCGCCAGCAGCCAAGAGGGACAGTCATTTGGCTACACCTTC. V usage is TRBV4-3 and J usage is TRBJ1-2, with 7 bases that match TRBD1. This CDR3 contains 14 residues. J was trimmed by 7 bases and V by 0 bases; bases with no gene match: 5. Germline CDR1 is LGHNA and CDR2 is YSLEER.

The chain couples TRBV5-1 to TRBJ2-4; 8 bases are shared with TRBD1. Losses at the gene ends were 1 base for V and 13 bases for J; bases not matched to a gene: 13. CDR1 and CDR2 (germline): SGHRS, YFSETQ. The CDR3 totals 15 residues. The CDR3 nucleotides read TGCGCCAGCAGCTTGATCGGACAGGGTTGGAATGAGCAGTACTTC. Translated, it gives CASSLIGQGWNEQYF.

The CDR3: CASSVRTGRGTIYF. The CDR3 DNA sequence: TGTGCCAGCAGCGTCCGGACAGGGAGGGGCACCATATATTTT. This chain joins TRBV9 and TRBJ1-3; 8 bases match TRBD1. Germline CDR1 and CDR2: SGDLS and YYNGEE. V shed 2 bases, J shed 9 bases, and the junction held 7 bases outside the gene matches. The CDR3 sequence is 14 residues long.

This clonotype appeared a single time. V is TRBV7-8 and J is TRBJ2-3, with D possibly TRBD2 on 6 matching bases. CDR1 and CDR2 from the germline V gene are SGHVS and FQNEAQ. This CDR3 has 16 amino acids. V was shortened by 1 base and J by 1 base, with 12 bases between the two germline ends. The CDR3 nucleotides are TGTGCCAGCAGCTTAGAGGCTGGCGGGGGCACAGATACGCAGTATTTT. It encodes CASSLEAGGGTDTQYF.

The rearrangement uses TRBV20-1 and TRBJ1-2, with D perhaps TRBD1 (6 bases). CDR1 is DFQATT and CDR2 is SNEGSKA in the germline V gene (reference sequence). V was clipped by 2 bases and J by 3 bases, with 10 bases between them. The length of the CDR3 is 13 residues. The CDR3 protein is CSARTTGHYGYTF. The CDR3 DNA follows: TGCAGTGCTAGAACGACAGGCCACTATGGCTACACCTTC.

There are many counts of this clonotype. The chain joins TRBV7-3 to TRBJ2-1, with 11 nucleotides matching TRBD1. The CDR3 length is 16 residues. CDR1 is SGHTA and CDR2 is FQGTGA in the germline V gene. V shed 5 bases, J shed 4 bases, and the junction held 7 bases outside the gene matches. In DNA, the CDR3 is TGTGCCAGCAGCAAAGCCGGGACAGGGGGGTACAATGAGCAGTTCTTC. Protein sequence: CASSKAGTGGYNEQFF.